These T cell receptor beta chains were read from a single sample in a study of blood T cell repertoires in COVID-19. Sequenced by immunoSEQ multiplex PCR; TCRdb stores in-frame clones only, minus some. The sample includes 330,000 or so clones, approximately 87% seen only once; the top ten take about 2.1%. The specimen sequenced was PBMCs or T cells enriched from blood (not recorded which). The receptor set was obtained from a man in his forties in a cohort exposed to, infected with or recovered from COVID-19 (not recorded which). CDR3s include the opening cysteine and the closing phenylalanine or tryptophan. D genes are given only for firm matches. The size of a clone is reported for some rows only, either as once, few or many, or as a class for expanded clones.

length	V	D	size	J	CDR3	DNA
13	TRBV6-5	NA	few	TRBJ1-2	CASSYSPREGYTF	TGTGCCAGCAGTTACTCTCCCAGGGAAGGCTACACCTTC
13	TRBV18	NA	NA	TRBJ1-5	CASSPNSNQPQHF	TGTGCCAGCTCACCCAATAGCAATCAGCCCCAGCATTTT
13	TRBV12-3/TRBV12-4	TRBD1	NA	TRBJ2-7	CASSLRTGYEQYF	TGTGCCAGCAGTCTCCGGACAGGCTACGAGCAGTACTTC
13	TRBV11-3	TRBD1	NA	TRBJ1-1	CASSRDRGTEAFF	TGTGCCAGCAGCCGGGACAGGGGCACTGAAGCTTTCTTT
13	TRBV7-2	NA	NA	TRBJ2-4	CASSRDILNIQYF	TGTGCCAGCAGCCGGGACATACTAAACATTCAGTACTTC
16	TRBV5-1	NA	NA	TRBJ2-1	CASSLREAAPYNEQFF	TGCGCCAGCAGCTTGAGGGAGGCGGCCCCATACAATGAGCAGTTCTTC
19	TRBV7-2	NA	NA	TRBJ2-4	CASSLEGGQASLAKNIQYF	TGTGCCAGCAGCTTAGAAGGTGGCCAGGCGTCCCTAGCCAAAAACATTCAGTACTTC
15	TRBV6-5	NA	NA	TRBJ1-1	CASSNLGGKNTEAFF	TGTGCCAGCAGTAACCTAGGAGGGAAGAACACTGAAGCTTTCTTT
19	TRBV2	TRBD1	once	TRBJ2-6	CASRVPRDRFWYGANVLTF	TGTGCCAGCAGGGTACCTAGGGACAGGTTCTGGTATGGGGCCAACGTCCTGACTTTC
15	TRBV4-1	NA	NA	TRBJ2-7	CASSQEGAGLYEQYF	TGCGCCAGCAGCCAAGAAGGCGCGGGGCTCTACGAGCAGTACTTC
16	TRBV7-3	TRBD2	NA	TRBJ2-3	CASSPLAGEGPYTQYF	TGTGCCAGCAGCCCCTTAGCGGGAGAAGGGCCATATACGCAGTATTTT
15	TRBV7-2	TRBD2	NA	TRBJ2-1	CASSLLAGLYNEQFF	TGTGCCAGCAGCTTACTAGCGGGACTTTACAATGAGCAGTTCTTC
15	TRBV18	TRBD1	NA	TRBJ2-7	CASSPTQGGPYEQYF	TGTGCCAGCTCACCCACACAGGGGGGACCATACGAGCAGTACTTC
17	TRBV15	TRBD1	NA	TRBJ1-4	CATSRVPPTGYNEKLFF	TGTGCCACCAGCAGAGTTCCCCCGACAGGGTATAATGAAAAACTGTTTTTT
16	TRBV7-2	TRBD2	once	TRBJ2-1	CASSFRGLASYNEQFF	TGTGCCAGCAGCTTCCGGGGACTAGCCTCCTACAATGAGCAGTTCTTC
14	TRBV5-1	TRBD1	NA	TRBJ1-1	CASSSTGGNTEAFF	TGCGCCAGCAGCTCCACAGGGGGAAACACTGAAGCTTTCTTT
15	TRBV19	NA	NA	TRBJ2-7	CASSRSVADSYEQYF	TGTGCCAGTAGTAGATCCGTAGCAGACTCCTACGAGCAGTACTTC
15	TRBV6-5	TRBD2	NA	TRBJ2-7	CASSYRLAGVYEQYF	TGTGCCAGCAGTTACCGGCTAGCGGGAGTTTACGAGCAGTACTTC
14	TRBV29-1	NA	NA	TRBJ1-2	CSTQRLGPVYGYTF	TGCAGCACTCAAAGACTTGGCCCAGTCTATGGCTACACCTTC
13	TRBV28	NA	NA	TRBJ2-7	CASSLLEGYEQYF	TGTGCCAGCAGTTTATTGGAGGGTTACGAGCAGTACTTC
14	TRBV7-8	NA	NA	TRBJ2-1	CASSPNSGLNEQFF	TGTGCCAGCAGCCCAAACTCGGGACTCAATGAGCAGTTCTTC
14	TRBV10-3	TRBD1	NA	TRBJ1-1	CAISEAQGANEAFF	TGTGCCATCAGTGAGGCTCAGGGGGCAAATGAAGCTTTCTTT